This TCR beta chain was recorded in a study of low-dose radiotherapy and immunotherapy resistance in tumors. This clonotype was counted ten times or more. Time point defined: before trial treatment. Primers used for first-strand cDNA, a TRAV- and TRBV-specific set, covered both alpha and beta chains. TCRs were amplified for 15 to 20 PCR cycles with a constant-region primer and V-primer adapter. Following isolation, mRNA was amplified via in vitro transcription. MiXCR, applied by TCRdb to the reads, yields one record per CDR3 protein. The data show about 60,000 distinct CDR3 sequences, approximately 26% seen once. The V and J ends lost 3 bases and 7 bases respectively, with 13 bases between them. Per germline, CDR1 SNHLY and CDR2 FYNNEI. The CDR3 runs to 14 residues.

The TCR originated in a male donor with prostate cancer. V usage is TRBV2 and J usage is TRBJ1-5; maybe TRBD1 (5 bases). The source material was PBMCs, sampled before treatment. CDR3 DNA sequence: TGTGCCAGCAGTGAGGGCAGGGAAGGCCAGCCCCAGCATTTT. Translating gives CASSEGREGQPQHF.